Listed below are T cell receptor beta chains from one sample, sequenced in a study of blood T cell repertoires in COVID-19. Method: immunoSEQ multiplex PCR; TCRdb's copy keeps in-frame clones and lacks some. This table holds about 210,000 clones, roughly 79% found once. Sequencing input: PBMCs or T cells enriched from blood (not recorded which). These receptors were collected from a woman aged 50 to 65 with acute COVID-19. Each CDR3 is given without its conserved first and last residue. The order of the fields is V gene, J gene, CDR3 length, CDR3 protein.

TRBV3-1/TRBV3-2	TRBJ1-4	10	ASSLLGGGLF
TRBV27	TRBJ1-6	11	ASSPIQNSPLH
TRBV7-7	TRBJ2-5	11	ASSSTGLETQY
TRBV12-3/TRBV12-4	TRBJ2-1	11	ASSLSGGAEQF
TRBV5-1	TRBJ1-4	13	ASSTTGRTNEKLF
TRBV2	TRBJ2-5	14	ASILRRGTRQETQY
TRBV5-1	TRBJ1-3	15	ASSLSGGAISGNTIY
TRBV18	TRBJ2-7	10	ASSPSGSEQY
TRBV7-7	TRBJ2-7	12	ASSAGQGGYEQY
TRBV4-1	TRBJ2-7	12	ASSQDRGFYEQY
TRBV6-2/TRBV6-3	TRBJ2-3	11	ASSALRPDTQY
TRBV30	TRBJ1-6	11	AWTTGGGSPLH
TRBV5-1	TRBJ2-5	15	ASSLVGLAGGQETQY
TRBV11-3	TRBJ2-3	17	ASSSPETWTSGVSDTQY
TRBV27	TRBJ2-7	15	ASSSFRGAVGSYEQY
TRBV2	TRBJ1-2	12	ASSRQGSNYGYT
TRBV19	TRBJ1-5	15	ASSARTVGSSNQPQH